This paragraph covers one TCR beta chain sequence. Its antigen is not identified. Libraries of TCR beta were made from 1.5 to 2.5 micrograms of genomic DNA that came from cryopreserved PBMCs. This record belongs to a study of cytotoxic CD8 clonotypes in ibrutinib-treated CLL. Study-level points and caveats: Public clonotypes were rare and shrank or held steady on treatment. Pretreatment clonality was elevated relative to age-matched healthy donors and paralleled circulating CD8+ T-cell counts. Investigators sampled sustained-remission and progressing patients at differing times.

Data came from immunoSEQ multiplex PCR; TCRdb stores just in-frame clones and leaves some out. The table has roughly 220,000 clones, 79% seen once. Trimming stripped 0 bases from V and 2 bases from J, with 11 bases between. The germline CDR1 and CDR2 sequences are LNHNV and YYDKDF (reference sequence). The CDR3 contains 15 residues. The V gene is TRBV15, the J gene TRBJ2-7; a possible D gene is TRBD1 (5 bases). The receptor was isolated from a human donor with chronic lymphocytic leukemia. Sequenced here: PBMCs, sampled after 12 months of ibrutinib treatment. CDR3 sequence (DNA): TGTGCCACCAGCAGAGATCCGCAGGGCCCCTACGAGCAGTACTTC. Its translation: CATSRDPQGPYEQYF.